This T cell receptor beta chain stems from a study of CD8 T cells in Susac syndrome. With random hexamers, roughly 0.45 to 1 ug RNA was reverse transcribed. From the immunoSEQ multiplex PCR reads, TCRdb called clonotypes with MiXCR, one entry per CDR3 protein. The table includes just under 150,000 distinct CDR3 sequences, roughly 94% detected once. This clonotype came up a few times. Sequencing of TCR beta covered CD8+ and CD4+ T cells obtained from blood. The clonotype was recovered from a human donor in good health. The sample was CD4+ T cells from PBMCs.

The CDR3 DNA is TGTGCCAGCACCCAAGGGGACGGACGGTTGGGCAAAAACATTCAGTACTTC. This codes for CASTQGDGRLGKNIQYF. This chain uses TRBV6-1 with TRBJ2-4; D is perhaps TRBD1 or TRBD2 (5 bases each). Germline V gene sequence: CDR1 MNHNS, CDR2 SASEGT. CDR3 length equals 17 residues. V shed 7 bases and J shed 3 bases, with 22 bases lying between them.